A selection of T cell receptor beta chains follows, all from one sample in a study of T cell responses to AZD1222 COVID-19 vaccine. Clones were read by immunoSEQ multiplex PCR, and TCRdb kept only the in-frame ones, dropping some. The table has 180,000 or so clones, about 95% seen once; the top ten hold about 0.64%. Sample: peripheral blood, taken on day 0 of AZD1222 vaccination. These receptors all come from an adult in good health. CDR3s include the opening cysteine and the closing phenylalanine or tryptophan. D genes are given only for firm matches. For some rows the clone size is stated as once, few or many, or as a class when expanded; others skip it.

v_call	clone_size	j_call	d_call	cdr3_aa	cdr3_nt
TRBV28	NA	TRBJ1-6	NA	CASSLTPRDLLHF	TGTGCCAGCAGTTTAACCCCCCGAGACCTCCTCCACTTT
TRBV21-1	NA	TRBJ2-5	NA	CASSKERGETQYF	TGTGCCAGCAGCAAAGAAAGAGGGGAGACCCAGTACTTC
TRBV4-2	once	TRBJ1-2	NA	CASSQGSTVGYTF	TGTGCCAGCAGCCAAGGTTCTACAGTCGGCTACACCTTC
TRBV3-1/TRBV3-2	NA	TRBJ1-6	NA	CASSQTYLNDSPLHF	TGTGCCAGCAGCCAAACGTACCTGAATGATTCACCCCTCCACTTT
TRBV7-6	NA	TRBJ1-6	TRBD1	CASRSGSGTANSPLHF	TGTGCCAGCAGGTCAGGGAGCGGGACAGCAAATTCACCCCTCCACTTT
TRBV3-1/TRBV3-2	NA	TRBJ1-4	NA	CASSFPGEKLFF	TGTGCCAGCAGTTTTCCCGGGGAAAAACTGTTTTTT
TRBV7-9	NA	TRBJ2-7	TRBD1	CASSGQGDEQYF	TGTGCCAGCAGCGGACAGGGGGACGAGCAGTACTTC
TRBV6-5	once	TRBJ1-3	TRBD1	CASSYSGTGTGNTIYF	TGTGCCAGCAGTTACTCCGGGACAGGGACTGGAAACACCATATATTTT
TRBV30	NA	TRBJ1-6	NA	CAWSVVETGRLHF	TGTGCCTGGAGTGTAGTCGAGACAGGCCGCCTCCACTTT
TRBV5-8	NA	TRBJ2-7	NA	CASSLTGSPNYEQYF	TGTGCCAGCAGTCTAACGGGGAGTCCAAACTACGAGCAGTACTTC
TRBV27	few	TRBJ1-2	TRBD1	CASSLTGGYGYTF	TGTGCCAGCAGTTTGACAGGGGGTTATGGCTACACCTTC
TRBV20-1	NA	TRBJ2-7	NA	CSAARVYEQYF	TGCAGTGCTGCCAGGGTCTACGAGCAGTACTTC
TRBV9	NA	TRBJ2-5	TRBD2	CASSGFSGRGETQYF	TGTGCCAGCAGCGGGTTTAGCGGGAGGGGAGAGACCCAGTACTTC
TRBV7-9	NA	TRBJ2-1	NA	CASSQLTGMLEQFF	TGTGCCAGCAGCCAACTTACAGGGATGTTAGAGCAGTTCTTC
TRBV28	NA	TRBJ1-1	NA	CASSDTGITEAFF	TGTGCCAGCAGCGACACAGGGATCACTGAAGCTTTCTTT
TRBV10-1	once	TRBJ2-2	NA	CASRRDWGGGELFF	TGCGCCAGCCGCCGGGACTGGGGAGGCGGGGAGCTGTTTTTT
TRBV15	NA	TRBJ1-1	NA	CATSSTQGFTEAFF	TGTGCCACCAGCAGCACCCAAGGGTTCACTGAAGCTTTCTTT
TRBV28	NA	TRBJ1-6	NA	CASSLGQHNSPLHF	TGTGCCAGCAGTTTAGGGCAGCATAATTCACCCCTCCACTTT
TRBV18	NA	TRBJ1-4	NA	CASSKSVDEKLFF	TGTGCCAGCTCAAAGAGTGTCGATGAAAAACTGTTTTTT
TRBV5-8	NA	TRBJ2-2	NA	CASSLWRAGELFF	TGTGCCAGCAGCTTGTGGCGGGCCGGGGAGCTGTTTTTT
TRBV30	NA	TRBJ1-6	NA	CAWSGGQPNSPLHF	TGTGCCTGGAGTGGAGGACAGCCTAATTCACCCCTCCACTTT
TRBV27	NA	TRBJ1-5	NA	CASKPSGNGNQPQHF	TGTGCCAGCAAACCGTCCGGGAATGGCAATCAGCCCCAGCATTTT
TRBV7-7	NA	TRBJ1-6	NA	CASSLEKGSPLHF	TGTGCCAGCAGCTTGGAAAAGGGTTCACCCCTCCACTTT
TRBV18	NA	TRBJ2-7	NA	CASSPLGIAYEQYF	TGTGCCAGCTCACCACTAGGCATAGCCTACGAGCAGTACTTC
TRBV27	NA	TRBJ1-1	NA	CASSFVGNTEAFF	TGTGCCAGCAGTTTTGTGGGGAACACTGAAGCTTTCTTT
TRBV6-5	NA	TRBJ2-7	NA	CASATYEQYF	TGTGCCAGCGCGACCTACGAGCAGTACTTC
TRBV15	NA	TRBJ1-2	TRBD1	CATSPLGGGYGYTF	TGTGCCACCAGTCCCCTAGGGGGCGGCTATGGCTACACCTTC
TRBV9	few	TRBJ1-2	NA	CASSVGQGTYGYTF	TGTGCCAGCAGCGTAGGGCAGGGCACCTATGGCTACACCTTC
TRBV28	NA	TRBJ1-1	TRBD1	CASSFKDRGRRGTEAFF	TGTGCCAGCAGTTTTAAGGACAGGGGACGTCGGGGCACTGAAGCTTTCTTT
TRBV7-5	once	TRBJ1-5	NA	CVRSPQRNDQPQHF	TGTGTCAGAAGCCCGCAACGAAACGATCAGCCCCAGCATTTT
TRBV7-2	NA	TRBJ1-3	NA	CASSLMLSSGNTIYF	TGTGCCAGCAGCTTAATGCTGAGCTCTGGAAACACCATATATTTT
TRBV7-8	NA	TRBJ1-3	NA	CASSLVWVGRETGNTIYF	TGTGCCAGCAGCTTAGTATGGGTGGGCAGGGAGACTGGAAACACCATATATTTT
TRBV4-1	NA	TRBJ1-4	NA	CASSQEGDSLNEKLFF	TGCGCCAGCAGCCAAGAGGGAGACAGCCTAAATGAAAAACTGTTTTTT
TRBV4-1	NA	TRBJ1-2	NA	CASSQEAGRGYTF	TGCGCCAGCAGCCAAGAGGCAGGTCGCGGCTACACCTTC
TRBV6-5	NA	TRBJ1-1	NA	CASSKGMSLNTEAFF	TGTGCCAGCAGTAAGGGGATGAGCTTGAACACTGAAGCTTTCTTT
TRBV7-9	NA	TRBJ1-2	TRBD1	CASSYRGGYTF	TGTGCCAGCAGCTACAGGGGTGGCTACACCTTC
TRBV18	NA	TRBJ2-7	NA	CASSLGQNYEQYF	TGTGCCAGCTCACTTGGACAGAATTACGAGCAGTACTTC
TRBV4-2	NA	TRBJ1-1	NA	CATGGGEGRTEAFF	TGTGCCACCGGGGGCGGTGAGGGGAGAACTGAAGCTTTCTTT
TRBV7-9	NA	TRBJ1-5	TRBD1	CASSRQGSNQPQHF	TGTGCCAGCAGCCGACAGGGAAGCAATCAGCCCCAGCATTTT
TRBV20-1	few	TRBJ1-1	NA	CSASGRPTEAFF	TGCAGTGCTAGTGGCAGACCCACTGAAGCTTTCTTT
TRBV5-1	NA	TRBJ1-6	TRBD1	CASSAGTGDSPLHF	TGCGCCAGCAGCGCGGGGACAGGGGATTCACCCCTCCACTTT
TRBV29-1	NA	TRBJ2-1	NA	CSVVSRDNEQFF	TGCAGCGTTGTGTCCCGCGACAATGAGCAGTTCTTC
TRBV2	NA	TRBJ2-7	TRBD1	CASRIGTGVYEQYF	TGTGCCAGCAGAATCGGGACAGGGGTCTACGAGCAGTACTTC
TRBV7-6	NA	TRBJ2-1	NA	CASSPSTGRDNEQFF	TGTGCCAGCAGCCCATCGACAGGGAGGGACAATGAGCAGTTCTTC
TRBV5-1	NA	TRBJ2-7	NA	CASSSDLMSYEQYF	TGCGCCAGCAGCTCGGATTTGATGAGCTACGAGCAGTACTTC
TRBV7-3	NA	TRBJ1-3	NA	CASSPTGSGNTIYF	TGTGCCAGCAGCCCGACGGGTTCTGGAAACACCATATATTTT
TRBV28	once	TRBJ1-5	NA	CASQGQGWNQPQHF	TGTGCCAGCCAAGGGCAGGGCTGGAATCAGCCCCAGCATTTT
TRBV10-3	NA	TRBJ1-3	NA	CAISESGASFSGNTIYF	TGTGCCATCAGTGAGTCAGGGGCAAGTTTCTCTGGAAACACCATATATTTT
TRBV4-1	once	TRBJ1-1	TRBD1	CASSPGQGADTEAFF	TGCGCCAGCAGCCCGGGACAGGGGGCGGACACTGAAGCTTTCTTT
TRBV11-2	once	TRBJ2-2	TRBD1	CASSPGQATGELFF	TGTGCCAGCAGCCCGGGACAGGCCACCGGGGAGCTGTTTTTT
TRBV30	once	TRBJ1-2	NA	CAWSLQGGGYTF	TGTGCCTGGAGCCTACAGGGAGGCGGCTACACCTTC
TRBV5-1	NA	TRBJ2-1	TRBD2	CASTVLAGNNEQFF	TGCGCCAGCACCGTACTAGCGGGGAACAATGAGCAGTTCTTC